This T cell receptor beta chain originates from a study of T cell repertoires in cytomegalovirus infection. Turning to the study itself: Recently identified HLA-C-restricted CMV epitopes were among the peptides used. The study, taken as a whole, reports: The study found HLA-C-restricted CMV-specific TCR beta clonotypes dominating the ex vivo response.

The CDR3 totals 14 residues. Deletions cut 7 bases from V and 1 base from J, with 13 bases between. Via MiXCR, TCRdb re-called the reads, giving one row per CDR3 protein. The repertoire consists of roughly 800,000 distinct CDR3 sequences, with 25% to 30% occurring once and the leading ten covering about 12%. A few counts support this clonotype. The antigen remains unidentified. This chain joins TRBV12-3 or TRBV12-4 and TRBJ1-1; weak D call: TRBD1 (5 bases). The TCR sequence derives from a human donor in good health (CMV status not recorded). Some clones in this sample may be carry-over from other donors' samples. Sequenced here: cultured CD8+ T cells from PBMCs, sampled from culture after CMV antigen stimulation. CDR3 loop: CASTLGGPNTEAFF. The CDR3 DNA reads TGTGCCAGCACCTTGGGGGGTCCGAACACTGAAGCTTTCTTT.